This entry describes one T cell receptor (beta chain). The specificity of this receptor is unknown. No base-level quality is on record; no much larger clone is a single base apart. Reading from cysteine to phenylalanine, the CDR3 counts 15 amino acids. Left in the record is the CDR3 DNA by itself, 45 bases read in frame from the first base. According to the germline V gene, CDR1 reads MDHEN and CDR2 reads SYDVKM. A distance of 14 bases separates the germline ends of V and J, which lose 6 bases and 3 bases respectively. The cohort was made up of about 610 healthy bone marrow donors. Cohort members were all nominally healthy when sampled, although unrecorded immune exposures were likely present. The donor tested CMV seronegative and was one of the 352 seronegative cohort members. A peripheral blood sample was provided by each donor, and peripheral blood mononuclear cells were used for TCR beta sequencing. The Qiagen DNeasy Blood Extraction Kit was used to extract genomic DNA from the blood cell samples.

This entry comes from a study of cytomegalovirus exposure and HLA in healthy donors (dated by TCRdb to 2017 to 2019). The study in broad terms: In an earlier analysis of several hundred of the donors, 276 Gb of sequence data and about 110 million unique TCR beta sequences from roughly 200 million T cells were reported. Roughly 310 gigabases of sequencing data and around 87 million unique TCR sequences were included in an early release covering about 620 HLA-typed donors. Of the approximately 400 genotyped donors, about 80% fell in the genetic ancestry cluster associated with self-reported Caucasian donors. The study aimed to test whether signatures of past pathogen exposure could be identified by cataloging public T cell receptors. The study profiled the T cell repertoires of hundreds of subjects by immunosequencing and related them to cytomegalovirus serostatus. A separate validation cohort of over 95 different subjects was used in addition to the 666-subject first cohort. To predict cytomegalovirus infection status, the study combined high-throughput TCR immunosequencing, statistical association of individual TCRs with disease status, and machine learning. To study patterns of TCR occurrence, a later analysis re-analyzed previously published TCR beta repertoires from just over 650 donors and added high-resolution HLA genotyping. The later analysis used no new phenotypic data to find candidate immune exposures, relying instead on TCR beta sequences and their occurrence across donors. In an earlier analysis of roughly 540 of the donors, high-throughput TCR beta sequencing was used to judge whether each TCR beta V gene segment behaved as functional or pseudogenic. Donor age, sex, ethnicity and CMV serostatus were collected together with the repertoire data. In a later genetic analysis, genome-wide SNP genotypes for about 60% of the 666 donors were used, and that subset was treated as a discovery cohort. All discovery cohort repertoires had been generated using a single sequencing platform. HLA typing included class I and class II loci at four-digit resolution. Typing coverage varied by locus: roughly 629-630 donors for A, B, C, DRB1 and DQB1; roughly 560 for DQA1; more than 600 for DPA1; roughly 470 for DPB1. Because of strong linkage in the cohort, 5 or 6 DR-DQ haplotypes were treated as single units for association and clustering. Among about 360 genotyped donors of the cohort, an average of about 240,000 unique TCR beta nucleotide sequences were sequenced per donor, 15% to 20% of them non-productive. What the work shows at the level of the full study, not this receptor alone: Because counts were too low, about 17 rarely observed V segments, including chromosome 9 orphons, were excluded from the earlier analysis of around 640 of the donors. This cohort had only TCR beta chains sequenced, and the lack of alpha or paired-chain data limited which features could be detected. A further reported finding was that TCR beta sequences accurately predicted the HLA-A and HLA-B alleles for most subjects in the first cohort. In a later genetic analysis, a missense DCLRE1C variant was associated with V-gene and J-gene trimming of TCR beta chains, and the association was replicated in an independent cohort. In a later analysis, TCR association rates were found to vary across HLA loci, with the most associated TCRs seen for DRB1 alleles and the fewest for HLA-C alleles. Correlated functional status among segregating V segments might be attributable to linkage disequilibrium, but an unknown experimental factor could not be ruled out. Because HLA typing was unavailable for some donors at each locus, only the typed subset was used in association tests. Sequencing depth was assumed to be roughly uniform across donors in the presence/absence analyses, though that assumption may not hold. The classifier was reported to diagnose cytomegalovirus status with high specificity and sensitivity in both the original and validation cohorts. In vitro tests confirmed that a few of the cytomegalovirus-associated TCR beta chains recognize cytomegalovirus antigens. The authors suggested that the approach could potentially be extended to other disease states and immunological phenotypes. A later analysis reported that several top co-occurrence clusters appeared linked to parvovirus B19, influenza, CMV and Epstein-Barr virus. A cluster of highly shared sequence variants was judged likely to represent a technical artifact of the sequencing pipeline. According to a later analysis, most CMV-associated TCR beta chains appeared to be HLA-restricted, and the HLA associations seemed to be driven largely by CMV exposure. Assigning TCR associations to individual alleles was difficult when HLA alleles, especially DR and DQ, strongly co-occurred. A later analysis found that HLA-associated TCR beta chains were more clonally expanded and had lower generation probabilities than equally common non-associated chains. A later analysis associated 16,951 TCR beta sequences with specific HLA alleles at a false discovery rate of 0.05. In an earlier analysis of approximately 590 of the donors, most TCR beta V segments were observed in productive rearrangements about 87% or about 30% of the time, broadly matching IMGT annotations. While some public TCRs were present in many individuals, most TCR sequences turned up only very rarely across donors. A later genetic analysis reported fewer N-insertions in productive TCRs among donors in an Asian-associated ancestry cluster than the roughly 690-donor mean. Immune exposure information for the cohort was limited to CMV serostatus. Because the 87-base-pair reads could not distinguish some IMGT-functional V segments, including TRBV6-2 and TRBV6-3, those segments were excluded. The study listed over 150 TCR beta chains as associated with cytomegalovirus.

The library was generated by the immunoSEQ multiplex PCR assay. A mixture of 60 forward primers for TCR Vbeta segments and 13 reverse primers for TCR Jbeta segments was used in the multiplex PCR. Amplification of the CDR3 region of rearranged TCR beta genes was performed with a multiplex PCR assay on genomic DNA. On the Illumina HiSeq System, the amplified TCR beta libraries were sequenced as 87-base-pair reads. As for how the authors treated the data: A later analysis counted approximately 76 million unique TCR beta chains across the 550 to 700 repertoires, and 10 million to 11 million of these chains were shared by at least two donors. A nearest-neighbor algorithm error-corrected the raw reads and collapsed the reads into unique sequences, merging closely related sequences to remove PCR and sequencing errors. Alignment of CDR3 sequences to IMGT reference sequences was used to assign V, D and J gene segments. For a sequence to be retained, a match of at least six nucleotides to both a V gene segment and a J gene segment was required. A rearrangement counted as productive if the CDR3 had no stop codons and remained in frame with V and J, and every other rearrangement counted as non-productive. Following IMGT convention, CDR3 was defined as the stretch from the second conserved V-encoded cysteine to the conserved J-encoded phenylalanine. Sequences without an unambiguous match to a single V gene segment were excluded from the earlier analysis of about 640 of the donors. An earlier analysis of 500 to 600 of the donors classified V segments as functional when productive rearrangements were above 56.7% and as segregating when the standard deviation between donors was above 5%. To diagnose cytomegalovirus status from the catalog of TCR beta chain sequences, a statistical classification framework was built. V and J gene assignment, in a later analysis, came from comparing TCR nucleotide sequences with IMGT/GENE-DB human TR gene sequences. A later analysis assigned CDR3 sequences and most-parsimonious VDJ recombination scenarios with the TCRdist pipeline. In a later analysis, each TCR beta chain was defined by its CDR3 amino acid sequence together with its V-gene family, and reads lacking a unique V-gene family were excluded. As a way to deal with suspected cross-contamination and a sequencing artifact, a later analysis dropped 500 to 700 nucleotide sequences that were highly shared and had low generation probability. In a later analysis, a clonal expansion index was calculated for each public chain from normalized within-repertoire ranks of inferred template counts. In a later analysis, generation probabilities were computed with a VDJ recombination model fitted to out-of-frame rearrangements, and the resulting probabilities were checked against IGoR. A later analysis scored TCR-TCR, TCR-HLA and TCR-CMV co-occurrence with hypergeometric tests, applying a repertoire-size bias correction to TCR pairs. False discovery rates were estimated in a later analysis by permuting HLA or CMV assignments 20 times. In a later analysis, co-occurring TCRs were grouped using DBSCAN, with TCRdist sequence similarity added in when clustering inside HLA-allele-positive subsets. Co-occurrence clustering excluded repertoires with fewer than 30,000 or more than 120,000 public chains, plus five with anomalous nucleotide sharing. TCRdb holds this immuneACCESS table with in-frame rearrangements only. Some clones are missing; in checked studies, unresolved V genes explain under half, and the rest has no known cause. V, J and clone size are taken as reported in that table, and D and trimming were inferred from the DNA itself. The table for this sample lists 110,000 or so clones; about 81% of them were counted only once. The ten largest make up about 1.8% of the sample.

The chain employs TRBV28 and TRBJ1-4; the D gene is perhaps TRBD1, on 5 matching bases. Sample: PBMCs. This sequence was found in a middle-aged man in good health and CMV-seronegative. The CDR3 protein sequence reads: CASSRAGLANEKLFF. The sequence in DNA is TGTGCCAGCAGCCGCGCAGGGCTCGCTAATGAAAAACTGTTTTTT.